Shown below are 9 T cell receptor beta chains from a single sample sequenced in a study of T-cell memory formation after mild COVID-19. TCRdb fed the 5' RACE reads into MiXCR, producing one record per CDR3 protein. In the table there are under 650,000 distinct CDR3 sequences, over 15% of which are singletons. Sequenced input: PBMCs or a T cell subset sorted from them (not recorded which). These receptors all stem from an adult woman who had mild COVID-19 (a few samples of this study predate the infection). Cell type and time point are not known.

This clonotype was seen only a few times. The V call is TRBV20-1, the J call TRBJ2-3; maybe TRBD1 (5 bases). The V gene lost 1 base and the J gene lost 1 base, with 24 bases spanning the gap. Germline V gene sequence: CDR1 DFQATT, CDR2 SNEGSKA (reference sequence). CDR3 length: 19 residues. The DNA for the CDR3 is TGCAGTGCTAGAGGCCCCAGGGTTGCGTTTTTTCAGGGCACAGATACGCAGTATTTT. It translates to CSARGPRVAFFQGTDTQYF.

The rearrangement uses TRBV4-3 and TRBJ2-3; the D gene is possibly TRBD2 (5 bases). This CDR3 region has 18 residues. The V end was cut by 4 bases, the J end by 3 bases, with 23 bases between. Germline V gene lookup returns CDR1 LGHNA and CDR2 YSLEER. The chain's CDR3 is CASSPYLVGSEKTDTQYF. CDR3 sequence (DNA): TGCGCCAGCAGCCCATACTTGGTGGGTAGCGAGAAGACAGATACGCAGTATTTT.

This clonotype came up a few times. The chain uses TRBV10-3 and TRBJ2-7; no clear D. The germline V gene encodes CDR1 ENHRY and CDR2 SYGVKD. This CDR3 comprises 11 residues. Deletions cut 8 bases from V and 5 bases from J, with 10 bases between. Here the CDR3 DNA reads TGTGCCATCGCCTCAAGGGACGAGCAGTACTTC. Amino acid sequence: CAIASRDEQYF.

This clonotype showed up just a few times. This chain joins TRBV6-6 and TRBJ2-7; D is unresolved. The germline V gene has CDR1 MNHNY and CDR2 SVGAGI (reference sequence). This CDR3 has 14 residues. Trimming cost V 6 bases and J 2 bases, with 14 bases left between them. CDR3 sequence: CASRTTRRTYEQYF. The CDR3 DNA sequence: TGTGCCAGCAGAACGACACGAAGGACCTACGAGCAGTACTTC.

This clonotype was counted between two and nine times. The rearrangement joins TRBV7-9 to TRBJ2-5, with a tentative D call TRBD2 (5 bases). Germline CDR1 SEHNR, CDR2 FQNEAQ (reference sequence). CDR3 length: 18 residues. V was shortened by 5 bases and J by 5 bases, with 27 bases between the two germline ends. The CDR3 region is CASSVPRNFFEGGETQYF. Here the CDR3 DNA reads TGTGCCAGCAGCGTCCCTCGAAATTTTTTTGAGGGTGGGGAGACCCAGTACTTC.

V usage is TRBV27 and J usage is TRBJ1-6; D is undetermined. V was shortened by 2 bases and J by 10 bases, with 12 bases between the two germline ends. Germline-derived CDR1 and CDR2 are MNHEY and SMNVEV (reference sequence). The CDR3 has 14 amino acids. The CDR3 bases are TGTGCCAGCAGTTTACCGGGCAGTTTCTCACCCCTCCACTTT. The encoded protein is CASSLPGSFSPLHF.

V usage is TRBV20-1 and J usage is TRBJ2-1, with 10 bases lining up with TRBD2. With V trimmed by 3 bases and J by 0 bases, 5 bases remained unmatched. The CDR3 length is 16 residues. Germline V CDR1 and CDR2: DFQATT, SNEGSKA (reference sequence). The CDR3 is CSARWSSGSSYNEQFF. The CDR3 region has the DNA TGCAGTGCTAGGTGGTCTAGCGGGAGCTCCTACAATGAGCAGTTCTTC.

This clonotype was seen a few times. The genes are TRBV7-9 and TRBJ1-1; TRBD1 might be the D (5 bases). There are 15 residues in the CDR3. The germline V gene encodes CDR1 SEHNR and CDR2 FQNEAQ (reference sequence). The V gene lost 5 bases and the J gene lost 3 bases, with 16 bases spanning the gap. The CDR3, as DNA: TGTGCCAGCAGCCTCACGGGGGGGGATTACACTGAAGCTTTCTTT. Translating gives CASSLTGGDYTEAFF.

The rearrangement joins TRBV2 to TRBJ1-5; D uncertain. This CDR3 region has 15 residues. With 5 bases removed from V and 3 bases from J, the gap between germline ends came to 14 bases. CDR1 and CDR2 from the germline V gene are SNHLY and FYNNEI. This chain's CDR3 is CASSTSGPSNQPQHF. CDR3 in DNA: TGTGCCAGCAGTACCTCCGGGCCCTCCAATCAGCCCCAGCATTTT.